This TCR beta chain was obtained from a study of human T cells and chemical hapten exposure. About the study: Diphenylcyclopropenone doses were given weekly to the scalps of patients across the roughly 23-week study. Patch testing was performed with 0.01% DPC on the upper back, with reading at 6 days. Patients, chiefly female, had alopecia areata, totalis or universalis.

TCRdb re-analysed the RACE reads in MiXCR, keeping a single row per CDR3 protein. The table shows 300,000 to 450,000 distinct CDR3 sequences, with about 5% occurring only once. CDR1 and CDR2 (germline): SGHTA, FQGTGA. V dropped 5 bases and J dropped 1; count of bases not matched to a gene: 8. The CDR3 sequence is 18 residues long. Indicated time point: pre-sensitization, week 0. Treatment given: therapeutic diphenylcyclopropenone sensitization with weekly scalp DPC. Sequencing used whole blood, obtained in connection with sensitization to the hapten diphenylcyclopropenone (DPC). The sequence was obtained from a woman between 18 and 30 years old with alopecia areata. Some clones in this sample may be carry-over from other donors' samples. J is TRBJ2-6 and V is TRBV7-3; 10 nucleotides line up with TRBD2. CDR3 in DNA: TGTGCCAGCAGCCCATGGACTAGCGGATTATCTGGGGCCAACGTCCTGACTTTC. Protein sequence: CASSPWTSGLSGANVLTF.